Each of the 32 T cell receptor beta chains below was sequenced from the same sample in a study of radiation and T cells in renal cell carcinoma. Using immunoSEQ multiplex PCR, the repertoire was profiled, and TCRdb retains in-frame clones only, with some absent. The sample lists about 130,000 clones, around 80% occurring once. Documented time point: baseline pretreatment blood. The treatment was: 15 Gy SBRT to primary tumor, nephrectomy 4 weeks later. Sequenced here: blood, sampled from a patient whose treatment included radiotherapy and nephrectomy. Receptors originate from a woman aged 60-75 years with renal cell carcinoma.

This clone was found a few times. The chain couples TRBV27 to TRBJ1-2; D may be TRBD1 (5 bases). Germline V gives CDR1 MNHEY, CDR2 SMNVEV (reference sequence). V was clipped by 7 bases and J by 3 bases, with 15 bases between them. The CDR3 consists of 14 residues. CDR3 in amino acids: CASTPILGDYGYTF. The CDR3, as DNA: TGTGCCAGCACCCCAATATTAGGGGACTATGGCTACACCTTC.

The gene calls are TRBV7-9 and TRBJ1-2; no definite D call. This CDR3 comprises 14 residues. The germline V gene has CDR1 SEHNR and CDR2 FQNEAQ (reference sequence). Trimming shortened V by 5 bases and J by 3 bases, and 13 bases separated the two germline ends. The CDR3 DNA reads as TGTGCCAGCAGCGCCGCCCTGGAAGACTATGGCTACACCTTC. Translating it yields CASSAALEDYGYTF.

V usage is TRBV6-6 and J usage is TRBJ1-1; D is perhaps TRBD1 (5 bases). CDR1 and CDR2 from the germline V gene are MNHNY and SVGAGI (reference sequence). This CDR3 has 13 amino acids. V dropped 8 bases and J dropped 10 bases, with 20 bases sitting between them. CDR3 DNA sequence: TGTGCCAGCTCCCTAGGGCCTGGAGGGGCAGCTTTCTTT. Amino acids: CASSLGPGGAAFF.

This chain links TRBV5-6 with TRBJ2-1; D is perhaps TRBD2 (5 bases). The V end was cut by 6 bases, the J end by 7 bases, with 14 bases between. The CDR3 sequence is 13 residues long. Germline assignment: CDR1 SGHDT and CDR2 YYEEEE. As DNA, the CDR3 is TGTGCCAGCAAGGACTTGGGGTGGAATGAGCAGTTCTTC. Its translation: CASKDLGWNEQFF.

Details on this clone: The same CDR3 can be traced to other DNA sequences in this sample. The chain couples TRBV9 to TRBJ2-2; the D is unclear. Germline V gives CDR1 SGDLS, CDR2 YYNGEE. The CDR3 sequence is 13 residues long. V was shortened by 3 bases and J by 1 base, with 4 bases between the two germline ends. The CDR3 bases are TGTGCCAGCAGCGCCCAGAACACCGGGGAGCTGTTTTTT. Translation: CASSAQNTGELFF. The full variable domain, completed using reference TRBV9 and TRBJ2-2, is DSGVTQTPKHLITATGQRVTLRCSPRSGDLSVYWYQQSLDQGLQFLIQYYNGEERAKGNILERFSAQQFPDLHSELNLSSLELGDSALYFCASSAQNTGELFFGEGSRLTVL.

The genes are TRBV7-9 and TRBJ2-2; D is unclear. Germline assignment: CDR1 SEHNR and CDR2 FQNEAQ (reference sequence). Between the trimmed V and J ends, which lost 1 base and 0 bases, there was a span of 3 bases. This CDR3 has 14 residues. CDR3 protein: CASSLGANTGELFF. As DNA, the CDR3 is TGTGCCAGCAGCTTAGGGGCGAACACCGGGGAGCTGTTTTTT.

CDR3 protein: CASSQYSGANVLTF. The DNA for the CDR3 is TGTGCCAGTAGCCAATACTCTGGGGCCAACGTCCTGACTTTC. The chain joins TRBV19 to TRBJ2-6, with D hard to call. The CDR3 covers 14 residues. The ends were cut back, 6 bases at V and 0 bases at J, with 6 bases in the middle. Germline V CDR1 and CDR2: LNHDA, SQIVND (reference sequence). Complete variable domain (other parts from reference TRBV19 and TRBJ2-6): DGGITQSPKYLFRKEGQNVTLSCEQNLNHDAMYWYRQDPGQGLRLIYYSQIVNDFQKGDIAEGYSVSREKKESFPLTVTSAQKNPTAFYLCASSQYSGANVLTFGAGSRLTVL.

The rearrangement joins TRBV14 to TRBJ1-2; a weak D match, TRBD1 (6 bases). The germline V gene encodes CDR1 SGHDN and CDR2 FVKESK. The CDR3 has 18 residues. V lost 1 base to trimming and J lost 2 bases, with 20 bases between them. CDR3 protein: CASSQGYERGHNNYGYTF. CDR3 bases: TGTGCCAGCAGCCAAGGGTATGAGAGGGGACACAACAACTATGGCTACACCTTC. The whole variable domain, remainder taken from reference TRBV14 and TRBJ1-2, is EAGVTQFPSHSVIEKGQTVTLRCDPISGHDNLYWYRRVMGKEIKFLLHFVKESKQDESGMPNNRFLAERTGGTYSTLKVQPAELEDSGVYFCASSQGYERGHNNYGYTFGSGTRLTVV.

The rearrangement links TRBV6-5 to TRBJ2-2; D might be TRBD2 (5 bases). This CDR3 has 12 residues. V lost 7 bases and J 7 bases, leaving 10 bases between the germline ends. From germline, CDR1 is MNHEY and CDR2 SVGAGI. The CDR3 sequence is CASKKEVGELFF. The CDR3 nucleotides read TGTGCCAGCAAAAAGGAGGTCGGGGAGCTGTTTTTT.

This clone was detected a few times. This chain joins TRBV27 and TRBJ1-5; 8 bases line up with TRBD1. V trimming: 6 bases; J trimming: 6 bases; junction bases outside the gene matches: 7. The CDR3 covers 14 residues. Germline V gene sequence: CDR1 MNHEY, CDR2 SMNVEV (reference sequence). The CDR3 DNA reads TGTGCCAGCAGACTTGGACAGGGTCGTCAGCCCCAGCATTTT. It codes for CASRLGQGRQPQHF.

The J gene is TRBJ1-3, the V gene TRBV19; D gene ambiguous. The CDR3 sequence is 14 residues long. Germline CDR1 LNHDA, CDR2 SQIVND (reference sequence). The V end lost 5 bases, the J end lost 1 base, and 9 bases lay between the germline ends. CDR3 in amino acids: CASSAFWSGNTIYF. Here the CDR3 DNA reads TGTGCCAGTAGTGCCTTCTGGTCTGGAAACACCATATATTTT.

This clone was recorded once. The chain employs TRBV13 and TRBJ2-5; no clear D. V was trimmed by 1 base and J by 2 bases, leaving 11 bases between them. The germline gives CDR1 PRHDT, CDR2 FYEKMQ (reference sequence). This CDR3 contains 15 residues. The CDR3 DNA reads TGTGCCAGCAGCTTAGTTGCATTGAGACAAGAGACCCAGTACTTC. It is translated as CASSLVALRQETQYF.

V is TRBV9 and J is TRBJ2-1; D unresolved. Trimming took off 0 bases at V and 5 bases at J, with 12 bases between the two ends. Germline lookup yields CDR1 SGDLS and CDR2 YYNGEE. CDR3 size: 15 residues. CDR3 residues: CASSVAGQGHNEQFF. The CDR3 DNA is TGTGCCAGCAGCGTAGCCGGGCAAGGCCACAATGAGCAGTTCTTC.

A few counts support this clone. The chain couples TRBV6-5 to TRBJ1-1; D unclear. Trimming pared 5 bases from V and 5 bases from J, leaving 15 bases between. CDR3 length: 14 residues. The germline CDR1 and CDR2 sequences are MNHEY and SVGAGI. The CDR3 coding sequence is TGTGCCAGCAGTATACAGATCCAGGAGACTGAAGCTTTCTTT. It yields the protein CASSIQIQETEAFF.

This chain connects TRBV7-3 to TRBJ2-2; TRBD1 is a possible D gene (5 bases). This CDR3 region has 14 residues. Germline CDR1 SGHTA, CDR2 FQGTGA. The V gene lost 6 bases and the J gene lost 1 base, with 9 bases spanning the gap. DNA for the CDR3: TGTGCCAGCAGTAACAGGATGAACACCGGGGAGCTGTTTTTT. Translating it yields CASSNRMNTGELFF.

The chain uses TRBV6-6 and TRBJ2-7; TRBD1 might be the D (6 bases). The V end was cut by 8 bases, the J end by 3 bases, with 11 bases between. The CDR3 is 12 amino acids. Germline CDR1 is MNHNY and CDR2 is SVGAGI (reference sequence). In DNA form, the CDR3 reads TGTGCCAGCTCAGGGGTAAGCTACGAGCAGTACTTC. Protein sequence: CASSGVSYEQYF.

This sequence joins TRBV7-2 and TRBJ2-5; no clear D gene. The J call may be in error: the DNA end matches TRBJ2-7 better. Looked up from germline, CDR1 is SGHTA and CDR2 is FQGNSA. The CDR3 consists of 13 residues. CDR3 DNA sequence: TGTGCCAGCAGCGCACCGAACTCCTACGAGCAGTACTTC. Protein product: CASSAPNSYEQYF.

CDR3 sequence (DNA): TGTGCCAGTAGTATAGAACGGAATCAGCCCCAGCATTTT. It is translated as CASSIERNQPQHF. The rearrangement joins TRBV19 to TRBJ1-5; D is ambiguous. CDR1 is LNHDA and CDR2 is SQIVND in the germline V gene (reference sequence). The CDR3 loop spans 13 amino acids. Trimming stripped 0 bases from V and 4 bases from J, with 4 bases between.

V gene TRBV28 combines with J gene TRBJ2-7, with D perhaps matching TRBD1 or TRBD2 (5 bases each). Germline V lookup: CDR1 MDHEN, CDR2 SYDVKM. This CDR3 is 16 amino acids long. V dropped 2 bases and J dropped 3 bases, with 17 bases sitting between them. CDR3 nucleotides: TGTGCCAGCAGTTTACGCCCCGGGACGGCAAACTACGAGCAGTACTTC. It specifies CASSLRPGTANYEQYF. Supplemented by reference TRBV28 and TRBJ2-7, the full variable domain reads DVKVTQSSRYLVKRTGEKVFLECVQDMDHENMFWYRQDPGLGLRLIYFSYDVKMKEKGDIPEGYSVSREKKERFSLILESASTNQTSMYLCASSLRPGTANYEQYFGPGTRLTVT.

The V call is TRBV5-1, the J call TRBJ2-2; 7 bases align to TRBD2. V lost 4 bases and J lost 7; bases outside the gene matches: 16. This CDR3 is built from 17 residues. The germline V gene encodes CDR1 SGHRS and CDR2 YFSETQ. CDR3 in amino acids: CASSPSAGAYQGGELFF. The CDR3 nucleotides read TGCGCCAGCAGCCCCTCCGCGGGAGCCTATCAAGGCGGGGAGCTGTTTTTT.

The gene calls are TRBV29-1 and TRBJ1-1; D perhaps matches TRBD1 (5 bases). The germline V gene has CDR1 SQVTM and CDR2 ANQGSEA. This CDR3 region has 13 residues. With 8 bases removed from V and 3 bases from J, the gap between germline ends came to 16 bases. CDR3 region: CSTMAGTDTEAFF. Written as DNA, the CDR3 is TGCAGCACAATGGCAGGGACGGACACTGAAGCTTTCTTT.

This chain connects TRBV7-6 to TRBJ2-2; 7 nucleotides align to TRBD1. Per the germline V gene, CDR1 is SGHVS and CDR2 is FNYEAQ. This CDR3 is 18 amino acids long. V was clipped by 0 bases and J by 2 bases; unmatched bases: 9. CDR3: CASSLAVGTAFNTGELFF. The CDR3 DNA reads TGTGCCAGCAGCTTAGCAGTCGGGACAGCTTTCAACACCGGGGAGCTGTTTTTT.

This rearrangement joins TRBV7-6 to TRBJ1-2; weak D call: TRBD1 (6 bases). Germline values: CDR1 SGHVS, CDR2 FNYEAQ. The CDR3 has 16 residues. V gave up 5 bases and J gave up 4 bases, with 20 bases separating them. The CDR3 protein is CASSPLGGARGYGYTF. In nucleotides, the CDR3 is TGTGCCAGCAGCCCTCTAGGGGGGGCGCGTGGCTATGGCTACACCTTC.

This chain connects TRBV28 to TRBJ1-4, with D possibly TRBD1 on 5 matching bases. This CDR3 has 17 amino acids. The V end lost 4 bases, the J end lost 0 bases, and 15 bases lay between the germline ends. Looked up from germline, CDR1 is MDHEN and CDR2 is SYDVKM. The chain's CDR3 is CASSSDWKGSTNEKLFF. The CDR3 DNA is TGTGCCAGCAGTTCCGACTGGAAGGGGTCAACTAATGAAAAACTGTTTTTT.

This clone was counted a single time. The genes are TRBV16 and TRBJ1-2; 7 bases line up with TRBD1. Trimming at V came to 4 bases and at J to 4 bases, leaving 9 bases not matched to a gene. CDR1 and CDR2 from the germline V gene are KGHSY and FQNENV. This CDR3 has 15 amino acids. CDR3 nucleotide sequence: TGTGCCAGCAGCCTCGCCGGGACAGCCCGCTATGGCTACACCTTC. Protein sequence: CASSLAGTARYGYTF. The full variable domain, in which reference TRBV16 and TRBJ1-2 provide the parts outside the CDR3, is GEEVAQTPKHLVRGEGQKAKLYCAPIKGHSYVFWYQQVLKNEFKFLISFQNENVFDETGMPKERFSAKCLPNSPCSLEIQATKLEDSAVYFCASSLAGTARYGYTFGSGTRLTVV.

This clone was counted once. The chain uses TRBV11-3 and TRBJ2-1, with TRBD2 identical over 7 bases. V gave up 2 bases and J gave up 7 bases; unmatched junction bases: 5. CDR1 SGHNT and CDR2 YENEEA come from the germline V gene. CDR3 length equals 14 residues. CDR3 sequence (DNA): TGTGCCAGCAGCTTATCCGCGGGAGTAAATGAGCAGTTCTTC. Its translation is CASSLSAGVNEQFF. The whole variable domain, filled in from reference TRBV11-3 and TRBJ2-1, reads EAGVVQSPRYKIIEKKQPVAFWCNPISGHNTLYWYLQNLGQGPELLIRYENEEAVDDSQLPKDRFSAERLKGVDSTLKIQPAELGDSAVYLCASSLSAGVNEQFFGPGTRLTVL.

The J gene is TRBJ1-1, the V gene TRBV19; D not resolved. The CDR3 length is 14 residues. CDR1 is LNHDA, CDR2 SQIVND, per germline (reference sequence). Trimming removed 5 bases from V and 2 bases from J, with 12 bases in between. In DNA form, the CDR3 reads TGTGCCAGTAGTGCCTACAAGGGAAACACTGAAGCTTTCTTT. It specifies CASSAYKGNTEAFF. The whole variable domain, filled in from reference TRBV19 and TRBJ1-1, reads DGGITQSPKYLFRKEGQNVTLSCEQNLNHDAMYWYRQDPGQGLRLIYYSQIVNDFQKGDIAEGYSVSREKKESFPLTVTSAQKNPTAFYLCASSAYKGNTEAFFGQGTRLTVV.

This chain uses TRBV28 with TRBJ2-5, with a possible D match to TRBD1 (6 bases). Germline V gene lookup returns CDR1 MDHEN and CDR2 SYDVKM. Trimming removed 6 bases at V and 4 bases at J, with 15 bases between. The CDR3 spans 14 residues. DNA for the CDR3: TGTGCCAGCAGCTTTAAACTAGGGGGAGAGACCCAGTACTTC. Translation gives CASSFKLGGETQYF.

This clone was observed a single time. V and J are TRBV6-1 and TRBJ2-7; TRBD1 matches 7 bases. J was trimmed by 3 bases and V by 2 bases; bases with no gene match: 10. There are 16 residues in the CDR3. Germline values: CDR1 MNHNS, CDR2 SASEGT. CDR3 residues: CASSEQTGQMDYEQYF. The CDR3 DNA reads as TGTGCCAGCAGTGAACAAACGGGACAGATGGACTACGAGCAGTACTTC.

This clone was seen more than once but under ten times. The chain links TRBV7-9 to TRBJ1-1; 8 bases line up with TRBD1. The germline CDR1 and CDR2 sequences are SEHNR and FQNEAQ (reference sequence). The CDR3 runs 15 residues. V lost 5 bases and J lost 0; bases outside the gene matches: 5. This CDR3 is CASSLTGGLNTEAFF. The CDR3 DNA sequence: TGTGCCAGCAGCCTTACAGGGGGATTGAACACTGAAGCTTTCTTT.

The chain recombines TRBV6-1 with TRBJ2-5, with D tentatively TRBD1 (6 bases). The V gene lost 4 bases and the J gene lost 4 bases, with 16 bases spanning the gap. From germline, CDR1 is MNHNS and CDR2 SASEGT. This CDR3 comprises 15 residues. Here the CDR3 DNA reads TGTGCCAGCAGTGCCTTACAGGGTTCACGAGAGACCCAGTACTTC. Translation: CASSALQGSRETQYF.

This clone came up a few times. The V and J genes are TRBV9 and TRBJ2-3; 7 bases fit TRBD1. With 4 bases clipped from V and 0 bases from J, the junction kept 5 bases outside the gene matches. This CDR3 spans 15 amino acids. In germline, CDR1 is SGDLS, CDR2 YYNGEE. The CDR3 loop reads CASSPRDSSTDTQYF. CDR3 sequence (DNA): TGTGCCAGCAGCCCGAGGGACAGTAGCACAGATACGCAGTATTTT.